This T cell receptor (beta chain) was captured by sequencing in a study of regulatory T cells in long-lasting Graves disease. Time point noted: persistent/refractory GD, antithyroid drugs over 5 years with positive TRAb. PBMCs were the source of the RNA used for TCR sequencing. Investigators prepared the TCR beta libraries by applying iRepertoire HTBI primers and Arm-PCR of CDR3 regions. TCRdb ran MiXCR on the multiplex PCR reads and lists one entry per CDR3 protein. The data show a few hundred thousand distinct CDR3 sequences, around 20% seen once. The sequencing used peripheral blood mononuclear cells (PBMCs), collected when the disease was refractory, from a patient treated with antithyroid drugs. This receptor was taken from a female donor with Graves disease.

The CDR3 spells CASSEYLLQTQYF. CDR3 nucleotide sequence: TGTGCCAGCAGTGAATATCTATTGCAGACCCAGTACTTC. The chain links TRBV25-1 to TRBJ2-5; D is unresolved. This CDR3 contains 13 residues. Trimming took 0 bases from V and 6 from J, leaving 8 bases between them. Germline assignment: CDR1 MGHDK and CDR2 SYGVNS.